This T cell receptor beta chain was recorded in a study of T cell changes during pregnancy in multiple sclerosis. Only in-frame clones appear in the TCRdb table, and some are missing; sequencing was by immunoSEQ multiplex PCR. Counted here are approximately 93,000 clones, approximately 89% occurring once; the ten biggest clones make up 0.9% to 0.95%. Looked up from germline, CDR1 is SNHLY and CDR2 is FYNNEI. The V gene lost 6 bases and the J gene lost 5 bases, with 10 bases spanning the gap. This CDR3 is built from 12 residues. The chain has TRBV2 and TRBJ1-1; D is ambiguous. This TCR derives from a female donor with multiple sclerosis, enrolled in a pregnancy study. This specimen consisted of peripheral blood, obtained before pregnancy. The CDR3 region has the DNA TGTGCCAGCAGGGGCGGGTATACTGAAGCTTTCTTT. Amino acids: CASRGGYTEAFF.